The rows below give T cell receptor beta chains drawn from one sample of a study of identical twins. TCRdb reanalysed the 5' RACE reads using MiXCR and keeps one entry per CDR3 protein. The profile shows approximately 630,000 distinct CDR3 sequences, 7.1% of them singletons. Another study also made use of these data, one on yellow fever vaccine responses in identical twins.

Sequenced input: PBMCs. Receptors originate from a woman aged 18-29 years in good health. The CDR3 runs from the conserved cysteine through the conserved F or W. D genes are given only for firm matches. Clone size is given for some rows only: seen once, a few or many times, or a class if the clone is expanded.

TRBV19	-	TRBJ2-3	few	CASSSRQRDTQYF	TGTGCCAGTAGTAGCCGGCAGCGGGATACGCAGTATTTT
TRBV12-3/TRBV12-4	-	TRBJ2-1	many	CASSLDTGHEQFF	TGTGCCAGCAGTTTAGACACTGGCCATGAGCAGTTCTTC
TRBV5-1	-	TRBJ1-6	-	CASSLMETSSYNSPLHF	TGCGCCAGCAGCTTGATGGAAACAAGCTCCTATAATTCACCCCTCCACTTT
TRBV5-1	-	TRBJ2-3	-	CASSLDGHPTDTQYF	TGCGCCAGCAGCTTGGATGGACACCCCACAGATACGCAGTATTTT
TRBV15	-	TRBJ2-7	-	CATSREDGVGMVGQYF	TGTGCCACCAGCAGAGAGGATGGGGTAGGCATGGTGGGGCAGTACTTC
TRBV18	TRBD1	TRBJ2-1	-	CASSPDRGYNEQFF	TGTGCCAGCTCACCGGACAGGGGCTACAATGAGCAGTTCTTC
TRBV5-6	TRBD1	TRBJ2-7	-	CASSPTPGTGGYEQYF	TGTGCCAGCAGCCCGACCCCCGGGACAGGGGGGTACGAGCAGTACTTC
TRBV20-1	TRBD2	TRBJ2-1	many	CSARDRLAGTNEQFF	TGCAGTGCTAGAGACCGACTAGCGGGGACCAATGAGCAGTTCTTC
TRBV12-3/TRBV12-4	-	TRBJ1-1	-	CASSLEEVTEAFF	TGTGCCAGCAGCCTCGAAGAGGTCACTGAAGCTTTCTTT
TRBV24-1	-	TRBJ1-2	few	CATSDPAVPNYGYTF	TGTGCCACCAGTGATCCGGCAGTCCCTAACTATGGCTACACCTTC
TRBV20-1	TRBD2	TRBJ2-1	many	CSASPSSAGAHNEQFF	TGCAGTGCTAGCCCATCGAGTGCGGGAGCGCACAATGAGCAGTTCTTC
TRBV10-3	-	TRBJ1-6	-	CAIRRTNNSPLHF	TGTGCCATCAGGAGGACAAATAATTCACCCCTCCACTTT
TRBV14	TRBD2	TRBJ2-1	many	CASSGGGQSYNEQFF	TGTGCCAGCAGCGGCGGGGGGCAATCTTACAATGAGCAGTTCTTC
TRBV6-5	TRBD1	TRBJ1-2	many	CASSWEQGRRSGYTF	TGTGCCAGCAGTTGGGAACAGGGGAGACGGAGTGGCTACACCTTC
TRBV2	-	TRBJ2-7	-	CASTPPGLTYEQYF	TGTGCCAGCACCCCACCGGGACTTACCTACGAGCAGTACTTC
TRBV4-1	TRBD2	TRBJ2-1	few	CASSQGLARTYNEQFF	TGCGCCAGCAGCCAAGGACTAGCGAGAACCTACAATGAGCAGTTCTTC
TRBV4-1	-	TRBJ2-7	many	CASSQGPTGYEQYF	TGCGCCAGCAGCCAAGGCCCCACCGGGTACGAGCAGTACTTC
TRBV5-1	TRBD2	TRBJ2-5	few	CASSFQASGGSGETQYF	TGCGCCAGCAGCTTCCAAGCTAGCGGAGGGTCAGGAGAGACCCAGTACTTC
TRBV15	-	TRBJ1-1	few	CATSTAGMNTEAFF	TGTGCCACCAGCACGGCCGGTATGAACACTGAAGCTTTCTTT
TRBV15	TRBD1	TRBJ2-1	-	CATSRVRTGPNEQFF	TGTGCCACCAGCAGAGTACGGACAGGGCCCAATGAGCAGTTCTTC
TRBV19	-	TRBJ1-1	few	CASNWGTEAFF	TGTGCCAGTAATTGGGGGACTGAAGCTTTCTTT
TRBV2	-	TRBJ2-3	few	CARAGPIDTQYF	TGTGCCAGAGCGGGCCCGATAGATACGCAGTATTTT
TRBV11-2	TRBD2	TRBJ2-2	many	CASSLKRLADTGELFF	TGTGCCAGCAGCCTAAAACGACTAGCGGACACCGGGGAGCTGTTTTTT
TRBV10-2	-	TRBJ2-3	few	CAINGGITTSTDTQYF	TGCGCCATTAATGGGGGTATTACGACTAGCACAGATACGCAGTATTTT
TRBV5-1	TRBD1	TRBJ2-3	many	CASSLGGQGADTQYF	TGCGCCAGCAGCTTGGGGGGACAGGGAGCAGATACGCAGTATTTT
TRBV20-1	TRBD1	TRBJ2-3	-	CSARGQVTDTQYF	TGCAGTGCTAGGGGACAGGTTACAGATACGCAGTATTTT
TRBV4-1	-	TRBJ1-3	few	CASSQFTSGNTIYF	TGCGCCAGCAGCCAATTCACCTCTGGAAACACCATATATTTT
TRBV11-2	-	TRBJ2-1	-	CASSLVVVASYNEQFF	TGTGCCAGCAGCTTAGTGGTGGTTGCCTCCTACAATGAGCAGTTCTTC
TRBV12-3/TRBV12-4	-	TRBJ1-2	many	CASSFDNRGYTF	TGTGCCAGCAGTTTCGACAATCGGGGCTACACCTTC
TRBV20-1	-	TRBJ1-5	many	CSAHDGDYQPQHF	TGCAGTGCACACGACGGGGACTATCAGCCCCAGCATTTT
TRBV10-3	-	TRBJ2-1	-	CAISGGIQASTYNEQFF	TGTGCCATCAGTGGAGGGATCCAGGCGAGTACCTACAATGAGCAGTTCTTC
TRBV2	-	TRBJ2-7	many	CASSEATGPSYEQYF	TGTGCCAGCAGTGAAGCGACAGGACCTTCCTACGAGCAGTACTTC